This T cell receptor beta chain is from a study of blood T cell repertoires in COVID-19 (dated by TCRdb to 2018 to 2020). For context, the study as a whole: Samples covering the acute and convalescent phases of COVID-19 were provided by collaborators in the United States, Italy and Spain. The samples were drawn from the first 160 participants of the ongoing ImmuneRACE study and from 1,254 subjects provided by 6 global collaborators. A de-identified subject ID, COVID-19 status, age in years and sex were almost always included in the sample metadata. A freely available public database, intended as a resource for researchers studying the immune response to SARS-CoV-2, is where the repertoires were released. The dataset comprised deeply sampled blood TCRbeta repertoires from subjects exposed to, actively infected with, or recovered from COVID-19. Where available, HLA class I and class II types were obtained from metadata supplied by the sample provider rather than from assay-based typing. The material from the prospective study consisted of cDNA or gDNA derived from T cells, B-cell-depleted T cells, or PBMCs. Findings and caveats that apply to the study as a whole: Clinical and demographic metadata were provided uncurated, with the amount varying by source and participant.

The immunoSEQ Assay, a bias-controlled multiplex PCR, was used to amplify TCRbeta CDR3 regions from genomic DNA. As for the authors' bioinformatics: Within the assay, amplification of reference gene primers was used to estimate how many nucleated cells each sample contained. Sequence reads were collapsed and filtered to measure the absolute abundance of every unique TCRbeta CDR3 rearrangement. For each sample, productive Simpson clonality was calculated as the square root of Simpson's diversity index over productive rearrangements. As stored in TCRdb, this immuneACCESS dataset retains in-frame rearrangements with V and J assigned. A fraction of the clones does not appear; measured against another copy, unresolved V genes explain less than half of the discrepancy, and the remainder lacks a known reason. That table is the source of V, J and clone size, and D and trimming were worked out from the DNA. The sample table records around 220,000 clones; about 85% of these occur just once. About 6.9% of the sample rests with the top ten.

Participants in the prospective study were aged 18 to 89 years, lived in 20 to 25 United States geographic areas, and enrolled through a virtual design. In the prospective study, cohorts were assigned on the basis of participant-reported clinical history obtained from a screening survey and a study questionnaire. Mobile phlebotomists in the prospective study collected whole blood, serum and a nasopharyngeal or oropharyngeal swab from every participant. Over an approximately two-month period, participants in the prospective study had the option of providing additional blood draws and questionnaires. Blood samples from the prospective study were shipped frozen or at room temperature prior to DNA extraction. CDR1 is given as SGHAT and CDR2 as FQNNGV, both from the germline V gene. Trimming removed 0 bases from V and 1 base from J; the gene matches leave 2 bases unexplained. From the cysteine up to the phenylalanine, the CDR3 has a length of 15 residues. Here the CDR3 DNA is all that survives: 45 bases in frame from base 1.

A word on this clone: There is no known antigen for this receptor. It has no much larger one-base neighbor in the sample; base qualities were not kept.

What was sequenced was PBMCs or T cells enriched from blood (not recorded which). The rearrangement combines TRBV11-2 with TRBJ2-7, with 8 central nucleotides matching TRBD2. This TCR was sampled from a woman aged 25 to 39 with acute COVID-19. The encoded CDR3 is CASSLEAGVSYEQYF. The base sequence is TGTGCCAGCAGCTTAGAAGCGGGGGTTTCCTACGAGCAGTACTTC.